The 22 T cell receptor beta chains below come from one sample, sequenced in a study of CD8 T cells in ankylosing spondylitis. Using its own MiXCR run on the 5' RACE reads, TCRdb lists one record per CDR3 protein. The data contain 220,000 or so distinct CDR3 sequences, about 10% of them seen just once; the ten biggest clones take up roughly a fifth. The sample taken for sequencing was blood, either unsorted or a sorted T cell fraction (not recorded which). These receptors all stem from a male donor with ankylosing spondylitis or in good health (not recorded which).

This clonotype turned up a few times. The CDR3 loop is CASSETSGAGANVLTF. CDR3 nucleotide sequence: TGTGCCAGCAGCGAGACTAGCGGGGCTGGGGCCAACGTCCTGACTTTC. The V and J genes are TRBV11-1 and TRBJ2-6; TRBD2 matches 11 bases. This CDR3 has 16 residues. Germline CDR1 is SGHAT and CDR2 is FQDESV (reference sequence). V was clipped by 5 bases and J by 2 bases; unmatched bases: 2.

This clonotype came up many times. The chain uses TRBV5-1 and TRBJ2-3; TRBD2 matches 8 bases. CDR1 SGHRS and CDR2 YFSETQ come from the germline V gene. After removal of 2 bases from V and 2 bases from J, the junction contained 7 bases not matched to a gene. The CDR3 length is 16 residues. The CDR3 region is CASSFTSGGTTDTQYF. In DNA, the CDR3 is TGCGCCAGCAGCTTTACTAGCGGTGGCACCACAGATACGCAGTATTTT.

This clonotype has a handful of counts. V usage is TRBV6-1 and J usage is TRBJ2-2, with D tentatively TRBD1 (6 bases). Germline V gene data show CDR1 as MNHNS and CDR2 as SASEGT. The CDR3 extends over 14 amino acids. V was pared by 7 bases and J by 7 bases, with 16 bases between. The DNA for the CDR3 is TGTGCCAGCAACCAGGGGCCCCAGGGCGGGGAGCTGTTTTTT. It codes for CASNQGPQGGELFF.

In this sample, this clonotype turned up a few times. The chain combines TRBV29-1 with TRBJ2-7, with D tentatively TRBD2 (5 bases). This CDR3 spans 13 amino acids. Germline CDR1 and CDR2: SQVTM and ANQGSEA. The ends were cut back, 1 base at V and 6 bases at J, with 13 bases in the middle. DNA for the CDR3: TGCAGCGTTGAAGTTGGAGGTGGAGGCGAGCAGTACTTC. Protein: CSVEVGGGGEQYF.

Regarding this clonotype: This sequence may be a read error, since a much larger clone differs from it by one base. The V call is TRBV28, the J call TRBJ1-3; 7 bases align to TRBD1. Germline V gene sequence: CDR1 MDHEN, CDR2 SYDVKM. Trimming at V came to 7 bases and at J to 4 bases, leaving 1 base not matched to a gene. The CDR3 is 12 amino acids. The CDR3 DNA is TGTGCCAGCAACAGGGGCGGAAACACCATATATTTT. This gives the protein CASNRGGNTIYF.

This clonotype was counted a few times. The CDR3 is CSVEVARGQPQHF. Written as DNA, the CDR3 is TGCAGCGTTGAAGTAGCTCGGGGCCAGCCCCAGCATTTT. V gene TRBV29-1 combines with J gene TRBJ1-5; possible D gene TRBD1, 5 bases. CDR1 and CDR2 (germline): SQVTM, ANQGSEA. Trimming cost V 1 base and J 7 bases, with 11 bases left between them. This CDR3 spans 13 amino acids.

The chain recombines TRBV5-1 with TRBJ1-6, with TRBD1 identical over 10 bases. Looked up from germline, CDR1 is SGHRS and CDR2 is YFSETQ. V dropped 4 bases and J dropped 9; count of bases not matched to a gene: 13. The CDR3 covers 17 residues. CDR3 sequence reads: CASSPRQGAGRGSPLHF. The CDR3, as DNA: TGCGCCAGCAGCCCGAGACAGGGGGCCGGTCGGGGTTCACCCCTCCACTTT.

This chain connects TRBV6-6 to TRBJ2-3; 7 bases map to TRBD1. The length of the CDR3 is 13 residues. CDR1 is MNHNY and CDR2 is SVGAGI in the germline V gene (reference sequence). Trimming cost V 4 bases and J 5 bases; bases outside gene matches: 3. DNA of the CDR3: TGTGCCAGCAGTTGGGACAGTAAAGATACGCAGTATTTT. As protein: CASSWDSKDTQYF.

The table lists this clonotype with many counts. The V call is TRBV7-6, the J call TRBJ1-2; D not certain. Germline V gene sequence: CDR1 SGHVS, CDR2 FNYEAQ. V was cut by 4 bases and J by 7 bases, with 7 bases left in between. The CDR3 is 11 amino acids. The CDR3 loop is CASSSGIGYTF. Written as DNA, the CDR3 is TGTGCCAGCAGCTCGGGCATTGGCTACACCTTC. Full variable domain (missing parts from reference TRBV7-6 and TRBJ1-2): GAGVSQSPRYKVTKRGQDVALRCDPISGHVSLYWYRQALGQGPEFLTYFNYEAQQDKSGLPNDRFSAERPEGSISTLTIQRTEQRDSAMYRCASSSGIGYTFGSGTRLTVV.

This clonotype was seen repeatedly, ten times or more. The rearrangement uses TRBV2 and TRBJ2-5; no clear D gene. V was clipped by 0 bases and J by 2 bases, with 7 bases between them. The CDR3 is 14 amino acids. Germline CDR1 SNHLY, CDR2 FYNNEI. The CDR3 nucleotides read TGTGCCAGCAGTGAAGCGCTAGATCAAGAGACCCAGTACTTC. Protein sequence: CASSEALDQETQYF.

This clonotype appeared many times. The chain combines TRBV25-1 with TRBJ2-2; D is undetermined. The ends were cut back, 3 bases at V and 1 base at J, with 12 bases in the middle. The CDR3 totals 16 residues. Germline V lookup: CDR1 MGHDK, CDR2 SYGVNS. In DNA, the CDR3 is TGTGCCAGCAGTGATACATCGACACTGAACACCGGGGAGCTGTTTTTT. It yields the protein CASSDTSTLNTGELFF.

This clonotype has at least ten counts. This rearrangement joins TRBV2 to TRBJ1-4, with D maybe TRBD1 (5 bases). V lost 6 bases, J lost 5 bases, and 10 bases lay in between. Germline loops: CDR1 SNHLY, CDR2 FYNNEI. The CDR3 extends over 13 amino acids. In DNA form, the CDR3 reads TGTGCCAGCAGCCGGAGGGACAATGAAAAACTGTTTTTT. Translating gives CASSRRDNEKLFF.

This clonotype showed up many times. The chain combines TRBV5-1 with TRBJ1-1; 11 bases are shared with TRBD1. The CDR3 sequence is 17 residues long. Trimming at V came to 0 bases and at J to 6 bases, leaving 10 bases not matched to a gene. CDR1 and CDR2 from the germline V gene are SGHRS and YFSETQ. The CDR3 is CASSLEGQGAVSAEAFF. The CDR3 DNA sequence: TGCGCCAGCAGCTTGGAAGGACAGGGGGCCGTTTCCGCTGAAGCTTTCTTT.

Ten or more counts support this clonotype. V usage is TRBV12-3 or TRBV12-4 and J usage is TRBJ1-5, with D maybe TRBD1 (5 bases). Trimming took off 5 bases at V and 6 bases at J, with 14 bases between the two ends. The CDR3 is 14 amino acids. The CDR3 DNA reads TGTGCCAGCAGTCTAGGGGTCCAGAGTCAGCCCCAGCATTTT. It codes for CASSLGVQSQPQHF.

V gene TRBV3-1 combines with J gene TRBJ1-4, with 8 nucleotides matching TRBD1. CDR3 length: 16 residues. Germline V gives CDR1 LGHDT, CDR2 YNNKEL (reference sequence). V was clipped by 0 bases and J by 4 bases; unmatched bases: 4. CDR3 residues: CASSQDRGTGNEKLFF. The CDR3, as DNA: TGTGCCAGCAGCCAAGATCGGGGGACAGGTAATGAAAAACTGTTTTTT.

This clonotype was seen ten or more times. The chain employs TRBV27 and TRBJ1-2, with a weak D call TRBD1 (6 bases). Trimming stripped 6 bases from V and 2 bases from J, with 10 bases between. Germline assignment: CDR1 MNHEY and CDR2 SMNVEV (reference sequence). This CDR3 is 13 amino acids long. DNA for the CDR3: TGTGCCAGCAGCGCCAGGGGCAACTATGGCTACACCTTC. It encodes CASSARGNYGYTF.

For this clonotype: The junction does not match germline at one end; this may be a read error. This chain's CDR3 is CASSLETGTGIYEQSF. CDR3 DNA: TGCGCCAGCAGCTTGGAAACCGGGACAGGGATCTACGAGCAGTCCTTC. The chain couples TRBV5-1 to TRBJ2-7; 9 bases agree with TRBD1. The CDR3 is made up of 16 amino acids. The V gene's germline CDR1 is SGHRS and CDR2 YFSETQ.

The CDR3 DNA reads TGCGCCAGCAGCTTGCAGCAGGGGCCCAATGAGCAGTTCTTC. Translated, it gives CASSLQQGPNEQFF. J is TRBJ2-1 and V is TRBV5-1; TRBD1 might be the D (6 bases). CDR1 is SGHRS, CDR2 YFSETQ, per germline. The germline V and J ends were trimmed by 1 base and 6 bases, with 11 bases remaining between them. The CDR3 totals 14 residues.

This clonotype was counted at least ten times. The chain joins TRBV20-1 to TRBJ2-7, with D uncertain. Deletions cut 3 bases from V and 0 bases from J, with 6 bases between. The CDR3 loop spans 12 amino acids. Germline V gene lookup returns CDR1 DFQATT and CDR2 SNEGSKA (reference sequence). In DNA form, the CDR3 reads TGCAGTGCTAGTGTCGTCTCCTACGAGCAGTACTTC. It codes for CSASVVSYEQYF.

This clonotype was recorded at least ten times. The chain is built from TRBV5-1 and TRBJ2-2; 10 bases are a match to TRBD2. The CDR3 consists of 14 residues. Germline V lookup: CDR1 SGHRS, CDR2 YFSETQ. Trimming removed 6 bases from V and 3 bases from J; junction bases left unmatched: 2. The chain's CDR3 is CASNLAGDTGELFF. The CDR3 DNA reads as TGCGCCAGCAACCTAGCGGGGGACACCGGGGAGCTGTTTTTT.

The genes are TRBV5-1 and TRBJ2-5; tentatively, D is TRBD2 (5 bases). This CDR3 is built from 13 residues. In germline, CDR1 is SGHRS, CDR2 YFSETQ. Trimming took 6 bases from V and 5 from J, leaving 14 bases between them. The CDR3 spells CASTQTGVETQYF. The CDR3 DNA follows: TGCGCCAGCACCCAGACCGGGGTCGAGACCCAGTACTTC.

In its sample, this clonotype was seen many times. This chain uses TRBV12-3 or TRBV12-4 with TRBJ2-3, with 8 nucleotides matching TRBD2. The length of the CDR3 is 16 residues. V lost 5 bases to trimming and J lost 2 bases; unmatched junction nucleotides: 9. CDR3 loop: CASSPHGGANTDTQYF. DNA for the CDR3: TGTGCCAGCAGTCCCCACGGGGGGGCCAACACAGATACGCAGTATTTT.